This TCR beta chain was observed in a study of cytomegalovirus exposure and HLA in healthy donors. At the level of the study: A later analysis reported the 120 or so validation repertoires used the same platform as the approximately 660 first-cohort repertoires.

Study results and caveats: In vitro testing confirmed a few CMV-associated chains as specific for CMV antigens.

A word on this clone: Its antigen is undetermined.

The V and J ends lost 3 bases and 2 bases respectively, with 9 bases between them. CDR3 length: 14 amino acids. The germline CDR1 and CDR2 sequences are MDHEN and SYDVKM. Sequenced by immunoSEQ multiplex PCR; TCRdb stores in-frame clones only, minus some. The sample shows approximately 200,000 clones, 75% to 95% of them seen only once. The sequencing input was PBMCs. The sequence was collected from a woman younger than 35 in good health and CMV-seronegative. The chain joins TRBV28 to TRBJ2-3; D unresolved. This CDR3 is CASSLEAHTDTQYF. The CDR3, as DNA: TGTGCCAGCAGTTTGGAAGCGCACACAGATACGCAGTATTTT.